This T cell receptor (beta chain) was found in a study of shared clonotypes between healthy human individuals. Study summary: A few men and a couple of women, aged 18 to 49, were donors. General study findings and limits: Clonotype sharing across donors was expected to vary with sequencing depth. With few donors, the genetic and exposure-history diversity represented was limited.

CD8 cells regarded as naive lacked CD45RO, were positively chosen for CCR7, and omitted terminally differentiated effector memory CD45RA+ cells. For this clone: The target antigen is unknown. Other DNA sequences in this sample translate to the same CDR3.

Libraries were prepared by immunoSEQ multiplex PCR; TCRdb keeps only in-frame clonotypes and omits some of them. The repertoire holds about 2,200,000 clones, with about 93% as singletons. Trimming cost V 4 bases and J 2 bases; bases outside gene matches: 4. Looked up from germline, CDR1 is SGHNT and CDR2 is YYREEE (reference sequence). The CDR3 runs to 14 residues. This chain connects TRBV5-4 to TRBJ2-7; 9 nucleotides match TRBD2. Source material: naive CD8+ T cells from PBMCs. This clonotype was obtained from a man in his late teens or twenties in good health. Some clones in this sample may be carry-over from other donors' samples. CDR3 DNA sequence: TGTGCCAGCAGCCCGGGACTAGCCCCCTACGAGCAGTACTTC. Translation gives CASSPGLAPYEQYF.